The 31 T cell receptor beta chains in this list originate from one sample, sequenced in a study of blood T cell repertoires in COVID-19. Here immunoSEQ multiplex PCR was the method, and the copy in TCRdb shows in-frame clones only, minus some. Found here are some 390,000 clones, roughly nine tenths of them singletons; the top ten hold 0.9% to 1.2%. Specimen: PBMCs or T cells enriched from blood (not recorded which). The receptors here all came from a man aged 25 to 40 who had recovered from COVID-19.

This clone was observed a handful of times. The rearrangement links TRBV29-1 to TRBJ1-3, with D possibly being TRBD1 (6 bases). The CDR3 is 13 amino acids. V gave up 7 bases and J gave up 7 bases, with 17 bases separating them. The germline CDR1 and CDR2 sequences are SQVTM and ANQGSEA. DNA for the CDR3: TGCAGCGCTGGGGAACAGGGTTCGAACACCATATATTTT. Translating it yields CSAGEQGSNTIYF.

This clone is a singleton in its sample. The rearrangement joins TRBV11-2 to TRBJ2-3, with 8 positions matching TRBD1. The CDR3 has 15 residues. V shed 1 base, J shed 5 bases, and the junction held 5 bases outside the gene matches. From germline, CDR1 is SGHAT and CDR2 FQNNGV. The CDR3 loop is CASSLGQGARDTQYF. The CDR3 DNA is TGTGCCAGCAGCTTAGGGCAGGGGGCGAGAGATACGCAGTATTTT.

This chain joins TRBV6-1 and TRBJ2-2; D uncertain. Germline CDR1 MNHNS, CDR2 SASEGT. The length of the CDR3 is 15 residues. V shed 2 bases and J shed 0 bases, with 7 bases lying between them. CDR3 protein: CASSEFTANTGELFF. DNA of the CDR3: TGTGCCAGCAGTGAATTTACTGCGAACACCGGGGAGCTGTTTTTT.

This clone appeared a single time. V and J are TRBV18 and TRBJ2-2, with D unclear. CDR3 length: 15 amino acids. V dropped 2 bases and J dropped 7 bases, with 14 bases sitting between them. Germline assignment: CDR1 KGHSH and CDR2 LQKENI. CDR3 DNA sequence: TGTGCCAGCTCACCAATGGAAGAGGCAAACGGGGAGCTGTTTTTT. Amino acids: CASSPMEEANGELFF.

The J gene is TRBJ2-1, the V gene TRBV20-1; 9 bases map to TRBD2. The CDR3 runs to 14 residues. CDR1 and CDR2 (germline): DFQATT, SNEGSKA (reference sequence). J gave up 4 bases and V 3 bases, and 4 bases lay outside the gene matches. The CDR3 DNA reads as TGCAGTGCTAGTATAGCGGGAGTATACAATGAGCAGTTCTTC. Amino acid sequence: CSASIAGVYNEQFF.

This chain joins TRBV9 and TRBJ1-2, with 8 bases fitting TRBD1. Trimming at V came to 4 bases and at J to 0 bases, leaving 5 bases not matched to a gene. Germline loops: CDR1 SGDLS, CDR2 YYNGEE. The CDR3 loop spans 15 amino acids. This chain's CDR3 is CASSPRDRTNYGYTF. The CDR3 DNA sequence: TGTGCCAGCAGCCCCCGGGACAGGACTAACTATGGCTACACCTTC.

The chain is built from TRBV30 and TRBJ2-7; D is undetermined. V dropped 0 bases and J dropped 4 bases, with 7 bases sitting between them. The germline V gene encodes CDR1 GTSNPN and CDR2 SVGIG (reference sequence). The CDR3 is 12 residues long. In DNA form, the CDR3 reads TGTGCCTGGAGTGTGGGCCAGTACGAGCAGTACTTC. Translation: CAWSVGQYEQYF.

The V and J genes are TRBV6-1 and TRBJ1-3, with D perhaps matching TRBD1 (5 bases). The CDR3 has 15 amino acids. V lost 3 bases to trimming and J lost 0 bases, with 9 bases between them. Germline V lookup: CDR1 MNHNS, CDR2 SASEGT. CDR3 sequence: CASSDPGFSGNTIYF. CDR3 DNA sequence: TGTGCCAGCAGTGATCCAGGGTTCTCTGGAAACACCATATATTTT.

The CDR3 nucleotides read TGTGCCAGCAGTGCATCCATACAGGGGGCACACTATGGCTACACCTTC. Encoded protein: CASSASIQGAHYGYTF. The chain combines TRBV28 with TRBJ1-2; 9 nucleotides agree with TRBD1. CDR1 and CDR2 (germline): MDHEN, SYDVKM. V lost 5 bases, J lost 3 bases, and 10 bases stayed unmatched. The CDR3 contains 16 residues.

CDR3 nucleotides: TGCAGTGCTAGAGATCAAGATACGCAGTATTTT. It codes for CSARDQDTQYF. This chain links TRBV20-1 with TRBJ2-3, with D unclear. Per the germline V gene, CDR1 is DFQATT and CDR2 is SNEGSKA (reference sequence). CDR3 size: 11 residues. Trimming pared 0 bases from V and 5 bases from J, leaving 3 bases between.

V gene TRBV5-6 combines with J gene TRBJ1-1; D remains unclear. V was shortened by 1 base and J by 0 bases, with 13 bases between the two germline ends. Per germline, CDR1 SGHDT and CDR2 YYEEEE. The CDR3 runs to 16 residues. CDR3 protein: CASSLFFGDLNTEAFF. DNA for the CDR3: TGTGCCAGCAGCTTGTTTTTCGGGGATTTGAACACTGAAGCTTTCTTT. The entire variable domain, with the rest obtained from reference TRBV5-6 and TRBJ1-1, is as follows: DAGVTQSPTHLIKTRGQQVTLRCSPKSGHDTVSWYQQALGQGPQFIFQYYEEEERQRGNFPDRFSGHQFPNYSSELNVNALLLGDSALYLCASSLFFGDLNTEAFFGQGTRLTVV.

This clone has just a few counts. The chain carries TRBV29-1 and TRBJ2-2, with 8 bases aligning to TRBD1. The CDR3 extends over 15 amino acids. Germline V lookup: CDR1 SQVTM, CDR2 ANQGSEA. Trimming took 5 bases from V and 1 from J; bases not matched to a gene: 6. In DNA form, the CDR3 reads TGCAGCGTTATCCCAGGGACAGGGAACACCGGGGAGCTGTTTTTT. Its protein product is CSVIPGTGNTGELFF.

V usage is TRBV13 and J usage is TRBJ2-2; 10 positions agree with TRBD1. Per the germline V gene, CDR1 is PRHDT and CDR2 is FYEKMQ (reference sequence). V dropped 6 bases and J dropped 5; count of bases not matched to a gene: 3. The CDR3 has 14 amino acids. DNA of the CDR3: TGTGCCAGCAGGGGGACAGGGGAAACCGGGGAGCTGTTTTTT. Encoded protein: CASRGTGETGELFF.

The chain recombines TRBV9 with TRBJ2-1, with D possibly TRBD2 on 6 matching bases. This CDR3 spans 15 amino acids. V lost 0 bases and J 2 bases, leaving 9 bases between the germline ends. In germline, CDR1 is SGDLS, CDR2 YYNGEE. The CDR3 spells CASSVVSGTYNEQFF. Written as DNA, the CDR3 is TGTGCCAGCAGCGTAGTTAGCGGAACCTACAATGAGCAGTTCTTC. Full variable domain (remainder filled in from reference TRBV9 and TRBJ2-1): DSGVTQTPKHLITATGQRVTLRCSPRSGDLSVYWYQQSLDQGLQFLIQYYNGEERAKGNILERFSAQQFPDLHSELNLSSLELGDSALYFCASSVVSGTYNEQFFGPGTRLTVL.

This chain connects TRBV7-9 to TRBJ1-1; TRBD1 aligns across 7 bases. The CDR3 totals 12 residues. The trim removed 2 bases at V and 10 bases at J, leaving 4 bases unmatched. In germline, CDR1 is SEHNR, CDR2 FQNEAQ (reference sequence). In nucleotides, the CDR3 is TGTGCCAGCAGCTTACAGGGGGAATCAGCTTTCTTT. Translated: CASSLQGESAFF.

This clone was detected a few times. The chain recombines TRBV25-1 with TRBJ1-2; D remains ambiguous. In germline, CDR1 is MGHDK, CDR2 SYGVNS. This CDR3 has 12 amino acids. V gave up 5 bases and J gave up 4 bases, with 8 bases separating them. CDR3 region: CASSNERYGYTF. CDR3 DNA: TGTGCCAGCAGTAACGAGCGCTATGGCTACACCTTC.

This chain joins TRBV3-1 (or the pseudogene TRBV3-2) and TRBJ2-3; 8 nucleotides align to TRBD2. V lost 0 bases to trimming and J lost 2 bases; unmatched junction nucleotides: 13. CDR1 and CDR2 (germline): LGHDT, YNNKEL (reference sequence). The CDR3 covers 19 residues. The CDR3 protein is CASSQEDRGGTRDTDTQYF. The CDR3 DNA reads as TGTGCCAGCAGCCAAGAAGATCGGGGGGGGACTAGAGACACAGATACGCAGTATTTT.

V and J are TRBV7-9 and TRBJ2-5; 15 bases match TRBD2. The V gene's germline CDR1 is SEHNR and CDR2 FQNEAQ (reference sequence). The CDR3 consists of 18 residues. V dropped 5 bases and J dropped 2; count of bases not matched to a gene: 9. The CDR3 DNA is TGTGCCAGCAGCAGAGGGACTAGCGGGAGGACCTATCAAGAGACCCAGTACTTC. Its protein product is CASSRGTSGRTYQETQYF.

J is TRBJ1-5 and V is TRBV6-1, with 7 bases lining up with TRBD1. With 6 bases clipped from V and 2 bases from J, the junction kept 7 bases outside the gene matches. The CDR3 is made up of 15 amino acids. Germline V lookup: CDR1 MNHNS, CDR2 SASEGT. CDR3 in DNA: TGTGCCAGCAGCCTCGATACAGGGGGCAATCAGCCCCAGCATTTT. Residues: CASSLDTGGNQPQHF.

The chain couples TRBV28 to TRBJ1-4; TRBD1 is a possible D gene (5 bases). Per germline, CDR1 MDHEN and CDR2 SYDVKM. The CDR3 runs 11 residues. The germline V and J ends were trimmed by 5 bases and 7 bases, with 5 bases remaining between them. CDR3 DNA sequence: TGTGCCAGCAGTAGGGGTGAAAAACTGTTTTTT. Its translation: CASSRGEKLFF.

V usage is TRBV7-6 and J usage is TRBJ1-1; a possible D gene is TRBD1 (6 bases). The CDR3 length is 15 residues. V lost 0 bases, J lost 0 bases, and 8 bases lay in between. Germline lookup yields CDR1 SGHVS and CDR2 FNYEAQ. The CDR3 DNA follows: TGTGCCAGCAGCTTAGCTGCAGGGGTGAACACTGAAGCTTTCTTT. Translating gives CASSLAAGVNTEAFF.

V usage is TRBV6-5 and J usage is TRBJ2-3; possibly TRBD2 for D (6 bases). This CDR3 spans 15 amino acids. CDR1 is MNHEY, CDR2 SVGAGI, per germline. With 6 bases removed from V and 0 bases from J, the gap between germline ends came to 13 bases. The CDR3 spells CASRWGTSSTDTQYF. The CDR3 DNA reads TGTGCCAGCAGGTGGGGGACTTCGAGCACAGATACGCAGTATTTT.

This chain links TRBV18 with TRBJ2-7; possibly TRBD1 for D (5 bases). Trimming took off 3 bases at V and 6 bases at J, with 12 bases between the two ends. This CDR3 contains 13 residues. The germline V gene encodes CDR1 KGHSH and CDR2 LQKENI. CDR3 loop: CASSPSKGREQYF. The DNA for the CDR3 is TGTGCCAGCTCACCCTCTAAGGGGCGCGAGCAGTACTTC.

This clone was observed once. The chain couples TRBV6-5 to TRBJ2-7, with a weak D call TRBD2 (6 bases). Trimming pared 6 bases from V and 9 bases from J, leaving 21 bases between. Germline V gives CDR1 MNHEY, CDR2 SVGAGI. CDR3 length equals 14 residues. The DNA for the CDR3 is TGTGCCAGCAGGGGCAGGGACGGGGGTTTTAGGCAGTACTTC. Translated: CASRGRDGGFRQYF.

The V call is TRBV28, the J call TRBJ2-1; 8 bases match TRBD2. Trimming cost V 6 bases and J 8 bases; bases outside gene matches: 15. CDR3 length: 16 residues. Germline V CDR1 and CDR2: MDHEN, SYDVKM. The CDR3 DNA reads TGTGCCAGCAGCTCGTCCGGGACTAGAAGCTTGGATGAGCAGTTCTTC. Its protein product is CASSSSGTRSLDEQFF.

This clone was recorded once. This sequence joins TRBV5-6 and TRBJ2-3, with 8 bases aligning to TRBD2. CDR1 and CDR2 from the germline V gene are SGHDT and YYEEEE. The CDR3 consists of 14 residues. The V and J ends lost 4 bases and 2 bases, in that order; junction bases with no gene match: 3. The CDR3 region has the DNA TGTGCCAGCAGCGTGGGACTAGACACAGATACGCAGTATTTT. Translated: CASSVGLDTDTQYF.

The chain combines TRBV19 with TRBJ1-2, with 12 bases fitting TRBD1. Germline values: CDR1 LNHDA, CDR2 SQIVND (reference sequence). The V segment lost 4 bases and the J segment 6 bases; nucleotides outside the gene matches: 9. This CDR3 is 16 amino acids long. The DNA for the CDR3 is TGTGCCAGTAGTACTTGGGACAGGGGGCTCACTAATGGCTACACCTTC. It specifies CASSTWDRGLTNGYTF.

The genes are TRBV7-2 and TRBJ2-1; 12 nucleotides agree with TRBD2. Germline CDR1 SGHTA, CDR2 FQGNSA. V shed 5 bases, J shed 5 bases, and the junction held 4 bases outside the gene matches. The CDR3 covers 15 residues. DNA of the CDR3: TGTGCCAGCAGCCCCGGACTAGCGGGAAACAATGAGCAGTTCTTC. Translation: CASSPGLAGNNEQFF.

A few counts support this clone. Other nucleotide sequences in the sample specify the same CDR3. This CDR3 reads CASSRLAGVQETQYF. The CDR3 DNA reads TGTGCCAGCAGCCGACTAGCGGGAGTCCAAGAGACCCAGTACTTC. V gene TRBV7-9 combines with J gene TRBJ2-5; 12 nucleotides agree with TRBD2. Germline V gene lookup returns CDR1 SEHNR and CDR2 FQNEAQ (reference sequence). The CDR3 has 15 residues. V shed 5 bases, J shed 1 base, and the junction held 2 bases outside the gene matches.

J is TRBJ1-4 and V is TRBV18; D perhaps matches TRBD1 (5 bases). Germline-derived CDR1 and CDR2 are KGHSH and LQKENI. The CDR3 totals 14 residues. V was trimmed by 6 bases and J by 0 bases, leaving 8 bases between them. CDR3 residues: CASSPTATNEKLFF. CDR3 DNA: TGTGCCAGCTCCCCGACAGCAACTAATGAAAAACTGTTTTTT.

The chain's CDR3 is CASSERLAGVETQYF. CDR3 DNA sequence: TGTGCCAGCAGTGAAAGGCTAGCGGGAGTAGAGACCCAGTACTTC. The chain carries TRBV2 and TRBJ2-5; TRBD2 matches at 10 bases. This CDR3 region has 15 residues. Losses at the gene ends were 2 bases for V and 4 bases for J; bases not matched to a gene: 4. Germline V gene data show CDR1 as SNHLY and CDR2 as FYNNEI.